Sequencing of this T cell receptor (beta chain) was carried out in a study of siplizumab effects on memory and regulatory T cells. Broader study findings: Treg-derived clones made up an average of about 73% of mappable alloreactive CD4+ clones with siplizumab and roughly 25% in controls. Suppressive function of proliferating Tregs from siplizumab cultures was not confirmed.

As to this clone: As yet, its antigen is unknown.

It was 85,000 to 100,000 TCR templates that were assayed per sample. Method: immunoSEQ multiplex PCR; TCRdb's copy keeps in-frame clones and lacks some. The sample consists of approximately 100,000 clones, 90% to 95% of them appearing once. Trimming took off 6 bases at V and 5 bases at J, with 11 bases between the two ends. This CDR3 has 12 amino acids. The germline V gene encodes CDR1 MDHEN and CDR2 SYDVKM. The V and J genes are TRBV28 and TRBJ2-7, with unresolved D. The sequencing sample was made of Tregs sorted from blood. The sequence came from a human donor in good health. For the CDR3, the DNA is TGTGCCAGCAGGCACGGTGAGAACGAGCAGTACTTC. It specifies CASRHGENEQYF.